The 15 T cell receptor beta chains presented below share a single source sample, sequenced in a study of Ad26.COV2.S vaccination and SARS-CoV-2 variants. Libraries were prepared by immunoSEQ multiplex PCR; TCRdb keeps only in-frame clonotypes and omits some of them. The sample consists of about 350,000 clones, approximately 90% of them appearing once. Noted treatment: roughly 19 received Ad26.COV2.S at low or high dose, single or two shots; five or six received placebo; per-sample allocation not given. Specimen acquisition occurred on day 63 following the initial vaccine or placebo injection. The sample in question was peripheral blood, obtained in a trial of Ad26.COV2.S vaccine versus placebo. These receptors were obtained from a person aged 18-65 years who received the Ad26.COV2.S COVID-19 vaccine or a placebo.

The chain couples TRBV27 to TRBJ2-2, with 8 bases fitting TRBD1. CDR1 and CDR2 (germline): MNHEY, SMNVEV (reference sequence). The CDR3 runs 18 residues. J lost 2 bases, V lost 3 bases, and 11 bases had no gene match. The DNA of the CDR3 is TGTGCCAGCAGTTTTTGGAATAGGACAGGGACAAACACCGGGGAGCTGTTTTTT. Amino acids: CASSFWNRTGTNTGELFF.

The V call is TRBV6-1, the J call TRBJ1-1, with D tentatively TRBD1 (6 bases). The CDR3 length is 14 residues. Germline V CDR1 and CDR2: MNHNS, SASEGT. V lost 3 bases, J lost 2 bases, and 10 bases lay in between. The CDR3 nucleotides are TGTGCCAGCAGTGACAGGGGAGAAAACACTGAAGCTTTCTTT. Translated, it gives CASSDRGENTEAFF.

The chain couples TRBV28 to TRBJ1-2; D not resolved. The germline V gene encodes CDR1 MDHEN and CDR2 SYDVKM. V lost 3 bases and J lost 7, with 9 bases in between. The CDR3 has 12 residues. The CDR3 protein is CASSFGEPGYTF. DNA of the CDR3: TGTGCCAGCAGTTTCGGGGAGCCTGGCTACACCTTC.

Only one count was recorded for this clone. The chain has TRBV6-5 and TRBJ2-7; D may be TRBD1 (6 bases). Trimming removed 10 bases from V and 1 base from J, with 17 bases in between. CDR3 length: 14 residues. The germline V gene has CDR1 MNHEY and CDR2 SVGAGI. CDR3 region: CATFRGTGSYEQYF. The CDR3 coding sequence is TGTGCCACCTTCAGGGGAACGGGATCCTACGAGCAGTACTTC.

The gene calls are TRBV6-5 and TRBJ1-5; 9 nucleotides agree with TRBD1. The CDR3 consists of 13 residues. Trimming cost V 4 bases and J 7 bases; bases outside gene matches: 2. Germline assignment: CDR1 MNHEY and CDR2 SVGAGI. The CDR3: CASSFGTGQPQHF. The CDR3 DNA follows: TGTGCCAGCAGTTTTGGGACAGGGCAGCCCCAGCATTTT.

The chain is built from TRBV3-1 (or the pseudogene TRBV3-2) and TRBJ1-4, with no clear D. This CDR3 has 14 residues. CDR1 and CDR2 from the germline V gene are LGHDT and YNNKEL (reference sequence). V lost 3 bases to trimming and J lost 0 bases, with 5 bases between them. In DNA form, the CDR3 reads TGTGCCAGCAGCCAGGGTGCAACTAATGAAAAACTGTTTTTT. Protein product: CASSQGATNEKLFF.

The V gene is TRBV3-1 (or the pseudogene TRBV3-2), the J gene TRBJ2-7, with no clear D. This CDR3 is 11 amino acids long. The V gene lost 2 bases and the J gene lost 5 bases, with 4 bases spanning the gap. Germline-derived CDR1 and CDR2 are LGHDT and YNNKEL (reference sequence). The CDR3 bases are TGTGCCAGCAGCCAATTCCACGAGCAGTACTTC. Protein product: CASSQFHEQYF.

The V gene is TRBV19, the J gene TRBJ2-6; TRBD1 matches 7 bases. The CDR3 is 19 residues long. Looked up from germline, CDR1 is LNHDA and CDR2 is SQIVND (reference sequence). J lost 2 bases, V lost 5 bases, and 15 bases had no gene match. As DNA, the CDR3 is TGTGCCAGTAGTCTCTGGGACAGTTATTCGATTGCTGGGGCCAACGTCCTGACTTTC. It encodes CASSLWDSYSIAGANVLTF.

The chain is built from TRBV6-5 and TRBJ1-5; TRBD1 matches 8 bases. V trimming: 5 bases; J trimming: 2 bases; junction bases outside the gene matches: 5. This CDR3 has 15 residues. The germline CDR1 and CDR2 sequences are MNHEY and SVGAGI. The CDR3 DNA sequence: TGTGCCAGCAGTAACCAGGGGGCGGGCAATCAGCCCCAGCATTTT. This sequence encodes CASSNQGAGNQPQHF.

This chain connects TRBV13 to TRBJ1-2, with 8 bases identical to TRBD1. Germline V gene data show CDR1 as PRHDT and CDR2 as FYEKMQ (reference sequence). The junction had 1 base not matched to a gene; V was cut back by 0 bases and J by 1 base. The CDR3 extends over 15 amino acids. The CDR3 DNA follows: TGTGCCAGCAGCTTAGGAGACAGGGGTAACTATGGCTACACCTTC. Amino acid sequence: CASSLGDRGNYGYTF.

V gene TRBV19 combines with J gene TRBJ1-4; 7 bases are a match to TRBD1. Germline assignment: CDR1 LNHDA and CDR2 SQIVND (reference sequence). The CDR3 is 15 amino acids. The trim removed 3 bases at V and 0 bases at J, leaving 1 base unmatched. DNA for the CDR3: TGTGCCAGTAGTATTGGGACAGCAACTAATGAAAAACTGTTTTTT. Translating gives CASSIGTATNEKLFF.

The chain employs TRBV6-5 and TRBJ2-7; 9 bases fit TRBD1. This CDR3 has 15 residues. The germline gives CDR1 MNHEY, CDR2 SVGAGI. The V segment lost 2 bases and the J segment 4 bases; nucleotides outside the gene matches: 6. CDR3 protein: CASSYQGQGLYEQYF. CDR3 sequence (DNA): TGTGCCAGCAGTTACCAGGGACAGGGCTTGTACGAGCAGTACTTC.

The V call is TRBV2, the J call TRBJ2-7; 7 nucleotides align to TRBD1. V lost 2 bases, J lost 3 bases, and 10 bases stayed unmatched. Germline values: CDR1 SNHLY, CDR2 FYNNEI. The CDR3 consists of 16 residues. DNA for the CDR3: TGTGCCAGCAGTGAAAGGGGGCCATACTTATACTACGAGCAGTACTTC. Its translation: CASSERGPYLYYEQYF.

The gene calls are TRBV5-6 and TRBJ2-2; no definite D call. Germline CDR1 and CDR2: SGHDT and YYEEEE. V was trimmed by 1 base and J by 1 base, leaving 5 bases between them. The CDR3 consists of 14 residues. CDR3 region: CASSLSENTGELFF. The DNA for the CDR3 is TGTGCCAGCAGCTTGTCGGAGAACACCGGGGAGCTGTTTTTT.

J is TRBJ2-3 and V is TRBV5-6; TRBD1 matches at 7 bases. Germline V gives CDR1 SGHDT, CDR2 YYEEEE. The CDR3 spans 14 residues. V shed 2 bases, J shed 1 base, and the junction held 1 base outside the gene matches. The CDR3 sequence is CASSFGTGTDTQYF. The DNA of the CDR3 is TGTGCCAGCAGCTTCGGGACAGGCACAGATACGCAGTATTTT.